These T cell receptor beta chains were read from a single sample in a study of blood T cells in healthy people across ages. TCRdb ran MiXCR on the 5' RACE reads and lists one entry per CDR3 protein. Of about 290,000 distinct CDR3 sequences in the sample, roughly a quarter were seen once. Sequenced sample: blood. The receptors were gathered from a woman aged 70-85 years in good health. The CDR3 runs from the conserved cysteine through the conserved F or W. The order of the fields is D gene, CDR3 length, V gene, J gene, clone size, CDR3 protein, CDR3 DNA. The D gene is left open where the match is weak. The size field is filled for only some rows; it gives once, few, many or a size class.

d_gene: .; len: 12; v_gene: TRBV29-1; j_gene: TRBJ2-7; abundance: few; CDR3aa: CSGGGGAYEQYF; CDR3nt: TGCAGCGGCGGCGGGGGCGCCTACGAGCAGTACTTC
d_gene: .; len: 11; v_gene: TRBV12-5; j_gene: TRBJ2-7; abundance: .; CDR3aa: CASGQSYEQYF; CDR3nt: TGTGCTAGTGGACAGAGCTACGAGCAGTACTTC
d_gene: .; len: 13; v_gene: TRBV12-3/TRBV12-4; j_gene: TRBJ1-1; abundance: .; CDR3aa: CASRAEMNTEAFF; CDR3nt: TGTGCCAGCAGGGCTGAGATGAACACTGAAGCTTTCTTT
d_gene: .; len: 14; v_gene: TRBV13; j_gene: TRBJ2-7; abundance: .; CDR3aa: CASSPRAGTYEQYF; CDR3nt: TGTGCCAGCAGCCCCCGGGCCGGCACCTACGAGCAGTACTTC
d_gene: TRBD2; len: 15; v_gene: TRBV6-2/TRBV6-3; j_gene: TRBJ2-1; abundance: .; CDR3aa: CASRRREGDGNEQFF; CDR3nt: TGTGCCAGCAGACGCCGGGAGGGAGATGGCAATGAGCAGTTCTTC
d_gene: TRBD1; len: 15; v_gene: TRBV20-1; j_gene: TRBJ2-2; abundance: few; CDR3aa: CSAEGQGARTGELFF; CDR3nt: TGCAGTGCTGAGGGACAGGGGGCGAGAACCGGGGAGCTGTTTTTT
d_gene: .; len: 15; v_gene: TRBV6-6; j_gene: TRBJ1-1; abundance: many; CDR3aa: CASSYSQAPNTEAFF; CDR3nt: TGTGCCAGCAGTTACTCGCAGGCCCCGAACACTGAAGCTTTCTTT
d_gene: TRBD1; len: 15; v_gene: TRBV5-1; j_gene: TRBJ1-1; abundance: .; CDR3aa: CASSAGTGLNTEAFF; CDR3nt: TGCGCCAGCAGCGCCGGGACAGGGCTGAACACTGAAGCTTTCTTT
d_gene: .; len: 13; v_gene: TRBV20-1; j_gene: TRBJ2-7; abundance: few; CDR3aa: CSADGSGSYEQYF; CDR3nt: TGCAGTGCTGATGGGAGTGGGTCCTACGAGCAGTACTTC
d_gene: .; len: 16; v_gene: TRBV12-3/TRBV12-4; j_gene: TRBJ2-1; abundance: few; CDR3aa: CASSPPRGRSKHEQFF; CDR3nt: TGTGCCAGCAGTCCCCCTAGGGGCAGGTCGAAACATGAGCAGTTCTTC
d_gene: TRBD2; len: 17; v_gene: TRBV7-3; j_gene: TRBJ2-1; abundance: .; CDR3aa: CASSSTGLAGVDGEQFF; CDR3nt: TGTGCCAGCAGCTCAACCGGGCTAGCGGGAGTTGATGGTGAGCAGTTCTTC
d_gene: .; len: 13; v_gene: TRBV20-1; j_gene: TRBJ2-5; abundance: .; CDR3aa: CSAPREGGETQYF; CDR3nt: TGCAGTGCCCCCAGGGAAGGGGGGGAGACCCAGTACTTC
d_gene: .; len: 14; v_gene: TRBV28; j_gene: TRBJ2-5; abundance: many; CDR3aa: CASSLGLWRETQYF; CDR3nt: TGTGCCAGCAGTTTGGGTCTCTGGCGAGAGACCCAGTACTTC
d_gene: TRBD2; len: 14; v_gene: TRBV5-1; j_gene: TRBJ2-7; abundance: few; CDR3aa: CASSSSGSLSEQYF; CDR3nt: TGCGCCAGCAGCTCAAGCGGGAGCCTCAGCGAGCAGTACTTC
d_gene: .; len: 13; v_gene: TRBV6-1; j_gene: TRBJ1-1; abundance: few; CDR3aa: CASEVGRSTEAFF; CDR3nt: TGTGCCAGCGAGGTGGGTCGCAGTACTGAAGCTTTCTTT
d_gene: TRBD2; len: 14; v_gene: TRBV20-1; j_gene: TRBJ2-3; abundance: .; CDR3aa: CSAASSGRTDTQYF; CDR3nt: TGCAGTGCGGCTTCTAGCGGACGCACAGATACGCAGTATTTT
d_gene: .; len: 15; v_gene: TRBV28; j_gene: TRBJ2-5; abundance: few; CDR3aa: CASSPPLWGQETQYF; CDR3nt: TGTGCCAGCAGTCCCCCGTTGTGGGGTCAAGAGACCCAGTACTTC
d_gene: TRBD1; len: 14; v_gene: TRBV28; j_gene: TRBJ2-5; abundance: few; CDR3aa: CASSPTGGQETQYF; CDR3nt: TGTGCCAGCAGTCCGACAGGGGGCCAAGAGACCCAGTACTTC
d_gene: TRBD2; len: 14; v_gene: TRBV9; j_gene: TRBJ2-7; abundance: few; CDR3aa: CASSAGGDRDEQYF; CDR3nt: TGTGCCAGCAGCGCTGGGGGGGATCGAGACGAGCAGTACTTC
d_gene: .; len: 13; v_gene: TRBV29-1; j_gene: TRBJ2-1; abundance: many; CDR3aa: CSVARDLDDEQFF; CDR3nt: TGCAGCGTTGCACGGGACTTGGACGATGAGCAGTTCTTC
d_gene: .; len: 15; v_gene: TRBV6-5; j_gene: TRBJ1-6; abundance: .; CDR3aa: CASRNRQAYNSPLHF; CDR3nt: TGTGCCAGCAGAAATCGACAGGCCTATAATTCACCCCTCCACTTT
d_gene: .; len: 10; v_gene: TRBV2; j_gene: TRBJ2-5; abundance: few; CDR3aa: CAIRGETQYF; CDR3nt: TGTGCCATAAGGGGGGAGACCCAGTACTTC
d_gene: .; len: 12; v_gene: TRBV18; j_gene: TRBJ1-1; abundance: .; CDR3aa: CASPTKNTEAFF; CDR3nt: TGTGCCAGCCCGACTAAGAACACTGAAGCTTTCTTT
d_gene: .; len: 16; v_gene: TRBV7-2; j_gene: TRBJ2-5; abundance: .; CDR3aa: CASSLAAGGLQETQYF; CDR3nt: TGTGCCAGCAGCTTAGCGGCAGGGGGACTACAAGAGACCCAGTACTTC
d_gene: .; len: 13; v_gene: TRBV3-1; j_gene: TRBJ1-5; abundance: .; CDR3aa: CASSHLGRQPQHF; CDR3nt: TGTGCCAGCAGCCATCTGGGTCGTCAGCCCCAGCATTTT
d_gene: TRBD1; len: 15; v_gene: TRBV9; j_gene: TRBJ1-2; abundance: many; CDR3aa: CASSTPRGSNYGYTF; CDR3nt: TGTGCCAGCAGCACCCCCAGGGGGAGTAACTATGGCTACACCTTC
d_gene: TRBD2; len: 19; v_gene: TRBV28; j_gene: TRBJ2-1; abundance: .; CDR3aa: CASSFRLAGGSESDNEQFF; CDR3nt: TGTGCCAGCAGTTTCCGACTAGCGGGAGGTTCAGAAAGTGACAATGAGCAGTTCTTC
d_gene: .; len: 16; v_gene: TRBV5-1; j_gene: TRBJ2-3; abundance: .; CDR3aa: CASSPRTATSTDTQYF; CDR3nt: TGCGCCAGCAGCCCCCGGACAGCTACTAGCACAGATACGCAGTATTTT
d_gene: TRBD2; len: 14; v_gene: TRBV3-1; j_gene: TRBJ2-1; abundance: few; CDR3aa: CASSQELAGIEQFF; CDR3nt: TGTGCCAGCAGCCAAGAACTAGCGGGAATTGAGCAGTTCTTC
d_gene: TRBD1; len: 15; v_gene: TRBV6-5; j_gene: TRBJ1-2; abundance: .; CDR3aa: CASSYEGQGDYGYTF; CDR3nt: TGTGCCAGCAGTTACGAGGGGCAGGGGGACTATGGCTACACCTTC
d_gene: .; len: 13; v_gene: TRBV12-3/TRBV12-4; j_gene: TRBJ2-3; abundance: .; CDR3aa: CAGRQAPTDTQYF; CDR3nt: TGTGCCGGGAGACAGGCCCCCACAGATACGCAGTATTTT
d_gene: .; len: 15; v_gene: TRBV4-3; j_gene: TRBJ2-7; abundance: .; CDR3aa: CASSQDPGSAREQYF; CDR3nt: TGCGCCAGCAGCCAAGATCCCGGGAGCGCCCGCGAGCAGTACTTC
d_gene: .; len: 13; v_gene: TRBV5-1; j_gene: TRBJ1-1; abundance: .; CDR3aa: CASSFAGSTEAFF; CDR3nt: TGCGCCAGCAGCTTTGCAGGGAGCACTGAAGCTTTCTTT
d_gene: .; len: 12; v_gene: TRBV3-1; j_gene: TRBJ2-7; abundance: .; CDR3aa: CASSQDFYEQYF; CDR3nt: TGTGCCAGCAGCCAAGACTTCTACGAGCAGTACTTC
d_gene: .; len: 13; v_gene: TRBV29-1; j_gene: TRBJ2-7; abundance: many; CDR3aa: CSLPTEISYEQYF; CDR3nt: TGCAGCCTCCCTACGGAGATCTCCTACGAGCAGTACTTC
d_gene: .; len: 16; v_gene: TRBV7-8; j_gene: TRBJ1-3; abundance: few; CDR3aa: CASSPLAGVKQNTIYF; CDR3nt: TGTGCCAGCAGCCCCCTGGCTGGGGTCAAACAAAACACCATATATTTT
d_gene: TRBD1; len: 13; v_gene: TRBV19; j_gene: TRBJ1-2; abundance: few; CDR3aa: CASSDRGAYGYTF; CDR3nt: TGTGCCAGTAGTGACAGGGGCGCTTATGGCTACACCTTC
d_gene: .; len: 16; v_gene: TRBV11-2; j_gene: TRBJ2-7; abundance: few; CDR3aa: CASSPYRTTNAYEQYF; CDR3nt: TGTGCCAGCAGCCCCTACCGGACAACGAACGCCTACGAGCAGTACTTC
d_gene: TRBD2; len: 13; v_gene: TRBV20-1; j_gene: TRBJ2-5; abundance: few; CDR3aa: CSATGTKQETQYF; CDR3nt: TGCAGTGCGACGGGGACTAAACAAGAGACCCAGTACTTC
d_gene: .; len: 12; v_gene: TRBV5-6; j_gene: TRBJ1-6; abundance: many; CDR3aa: CASSLGGSPLHF; CDR3nt: TGTGCCAGCAGCTTGGGAGGGTCACCCCTCCACTTT
d_gene: .; len: 13; v_gene: TRBV7-2; j_gene: TRBJ2-7; abundance: many; CDR3aa: CASSTEPRYEQYF; CDR3nt: TGTGCCAGCAGCACCGAACCCAGGTACGAGCAGTACTTC
d_gene: .; len: 15; v_gene: TRBV20-1; j_gene: TRBJ2-2; abundance: .; CDR3aa: CSARERLLNTGELFF; CDR3nt: TGCAGTGCTAGAGAACGGCTTTTGAACACCGGGGAGCTGTTTTTT
d_gene: TRBD1; len: 16; v_gene: TRBV7-2; j_gene: TRBJ1-3; abundance: few; CDR3aa: CASSLPFRDRGDTIYF; CDR3nt: TGTGCCAGCAGCTTACCCTTTAGGGACAGGGGGGACACCATATATTTT
d_gene: TRBD1; len: 17; v_gene: TRBV7-9; j_gene: TRBJ2-2; abundance: .; CDR3aa: CASSHLGQGANTGELFF; CDR3nt: TGTGCCAGCAGCCACCTCGGACAGGGCGCGAACACCGGGGAGCTGTTTTTT
d_gene: .; len: 13; v_gene: TRBV20-1; j_gene: TRBJ2-5; abundance: .; CDR3aa: CSALGRIQETQYF; CDR3nt: TGCAGTGCCCTCGGACGGATCCAAGAGACCCAGTACTTC
d_gene: .; len: 13; v_gene: TRBV5-6; j_gene: TRBJ2-7; abundance: many; CDR3aa: CASSLPGPREQYF; CDR3nt: TGTGCCAGCAGCTTACCGGGACCGAGGGAGCAGTACTTC
d_gene: .; len: 14; v_gene: TRBV29-1; j_gene: TRBJ1-5; abundance: many; CDR3aa: CSVVFGSGNQPQHF; CDR3nt: TGCAGCGTTGTCTTCGGGTCGGGCAATCAGCCCCAGCATTTT
d_gene: TRBD1; len: 16; v_gene: TRBV7-9; j_gene: TRBJ2-1; abundance: .; CDR3aa: CASSPARTGSPNEQFF; CDR3nt: TGTGCCAGCAGCCCCGCCCGGACAGGGTCCCCCAATGAGCAGTTCTTC